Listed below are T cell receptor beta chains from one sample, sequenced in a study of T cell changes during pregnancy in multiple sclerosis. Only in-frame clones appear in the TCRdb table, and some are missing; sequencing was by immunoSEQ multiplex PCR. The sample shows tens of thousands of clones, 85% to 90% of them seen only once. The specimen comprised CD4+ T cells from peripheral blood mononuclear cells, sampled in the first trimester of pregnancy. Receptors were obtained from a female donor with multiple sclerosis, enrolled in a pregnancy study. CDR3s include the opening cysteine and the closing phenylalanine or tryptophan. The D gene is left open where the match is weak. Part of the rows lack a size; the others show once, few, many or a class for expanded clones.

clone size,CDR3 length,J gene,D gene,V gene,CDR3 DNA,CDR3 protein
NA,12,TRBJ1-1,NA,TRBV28,TGTGCCAGCAGCCCAGGGTACACTGAAGCTTTCTTT,CASSPGYTEAFF
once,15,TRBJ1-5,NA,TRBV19,TGTGCCAGTAGTATCGGCAGGGGTTACAATCAGCCCCAGCATTTT,CASSIGRGYNQPQHF
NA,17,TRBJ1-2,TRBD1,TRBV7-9,TGTGCCAGCAGCCCGATACCCGGACAGGGGCGTAACTATGGCTACACCTTC,CASSPIPGQGRNYGYTF
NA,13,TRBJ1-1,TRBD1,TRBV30,TGTGCCTGGAGACGGGGACAGATCACTGAAGCTTTCTTT,CAWRRGQITEAFF
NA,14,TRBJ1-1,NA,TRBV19,TGTGCCAGTAGTTCCGGAACAGTGAACACTGAAGCTTTCTTT,CASSSGTVNTEAFF
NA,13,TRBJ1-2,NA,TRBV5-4,TGTGCCAGCAGCTTGGCCAGGAACTATGGCTACACCTTC,CASSLARNYGYTF
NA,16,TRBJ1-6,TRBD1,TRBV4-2,TGTGCCAGCAGCCAAGATCCCACAGGGGTGAATTCACCCCTCCACTTT,CASSQDPTGVNSPLHF
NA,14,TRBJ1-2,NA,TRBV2,TGTGCCAGTACCGGGGGGGCCATCAACTATGGCTACACCTTC,CASTGGAINYGYTF
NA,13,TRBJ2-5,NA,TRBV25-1,TGTGCCAGCAGTGAATACTGGAGTGGGGAGCAGTACTTC,CASSEYWSGEQYF
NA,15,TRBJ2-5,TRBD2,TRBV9,TGTGCCAGCAGCGTATCCAGCGGGAGAGGGGAGACCCAGTACTTC,CASSVSSGRGETQYF
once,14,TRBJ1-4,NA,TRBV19,TGTGCCACCAGTATGGTACAGGGAAATGAAAAACTGTTTTTT,CATSMVQGNEKLFF
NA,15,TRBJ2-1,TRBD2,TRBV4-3,TGCGCCAGCAGCCCACTAGCGATCTCCTACAATGAGCAGTTCTTC,CASSPLAISYNEQFF
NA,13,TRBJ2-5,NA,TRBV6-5,TGTGCCAGCAGATCGGAGGGAGGAGAGACCCAGTACTTC,CASRSEGGETQYF
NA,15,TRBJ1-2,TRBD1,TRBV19,TGTGCCAGCTCAGGAAGGGACAGGGGTGACTATGGCTACACCTTC,CASSGRDRGDYGYTF
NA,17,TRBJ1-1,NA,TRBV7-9,TGTGCCAGCACCACGCTGGGGCAGGGGAAAACGAACACTGAAGCTTTCTTT,CASTTLGQGKTNTEAFF
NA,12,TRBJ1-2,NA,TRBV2,TGTGCCAGCAGATACAGGTACTATGGCTACACCTTC,CASRYRYYGYTF
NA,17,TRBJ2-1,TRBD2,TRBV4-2,TGTGCCAGCAGCCAAGGCGCAGCGGGAGGGCCGGAAGATGAGCAGTTCTTC,CASSQGAAGGPEDEQFF
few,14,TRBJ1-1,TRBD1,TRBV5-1,TGCGCCAGCAGCTCCGGACAGGGGAACACTGAAGCTTTCTTT,CASSSGQGNTEAFF
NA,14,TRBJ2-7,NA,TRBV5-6,TGTGCCAGCAGCTCGACACAGTGGATCTACGAGCAGTACTTC,CASSSTQWIYEQYF
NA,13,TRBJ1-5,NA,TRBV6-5,TGTGCCAGCAGTTCGGGACACAATCAGCCCCAGCATTTT,CASSSGHNQPQHF
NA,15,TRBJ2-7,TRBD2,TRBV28,TGTGCCAGCAGTCCCGGGACTAGTTACGGCTACGAGCAGTACTTC,CASSPGTSYGYEQYF
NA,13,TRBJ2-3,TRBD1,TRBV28,TGTGCCAGCATCGACAGGGGGTTAGATACGCAGTATTTT,CASIDRGLDTQYF
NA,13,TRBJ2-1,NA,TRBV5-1,TGCGCCAGCAGCGTGACAGCCGACAATGAGCAGTTCTTC,CASSVTADNEQFF
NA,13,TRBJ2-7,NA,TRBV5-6,TGTGCCAGCAGGTACACAGGGTCCTACGAGCAGTACTTC,CASRYTGSYEQYF
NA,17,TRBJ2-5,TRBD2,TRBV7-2,TGTGCCAGCAGCTTAGGCATGGGACTAAAACTCCAAGAGACCCAGTACTTC,CASSLGMGLKLQETQYF
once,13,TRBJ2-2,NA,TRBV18,TGTGCCAGCTTTCGTAGCGGTACCGGGGAGCTGTTTTTT,CASFRSGTGELFF
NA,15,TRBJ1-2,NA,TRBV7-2,TGTGCCAGCAGCCCGGCGGTACAGGGTCGCTATGGCTACACCTTC,CASSPAVQGRYGYTF
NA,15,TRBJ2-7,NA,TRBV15,TGTGCCACCAGCAGAGGTGGGGGCGAGGTGTACGAGCAGTACTTC,CATSRGGGEVYEQYF
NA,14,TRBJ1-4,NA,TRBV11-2,TGTGCCAGCAGGACGACAGGAACTAATGAAAAACTGTTTTTT,CASRTTGTNEKLFF
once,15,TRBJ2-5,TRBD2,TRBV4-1,TGCGCCAGCAGCCAAGGGACTAGCGGGCAAGAGACCCAGTACTTC,CASSQGTSGQETQYF
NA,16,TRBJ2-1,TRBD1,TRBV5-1,TGCGCCAGCAGCTCCGGACAGGGGGCCTTTTACAATGAGCAGTTCTTC,CASSSGQGAFYNEQFF
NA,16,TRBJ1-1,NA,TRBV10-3,TGTGCCATCAGTGAGGGCGGGCGTCTAATGAACACTGAAGCTTTCTTT,CAISEGGRLMNTEAFF
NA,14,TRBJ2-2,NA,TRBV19,TGTGCCAGTATGGAGATCGCGAACACCGGGGAGCTGTTTTTT,CASMEIANTGELFF
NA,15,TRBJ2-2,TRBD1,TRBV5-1,TGCGCCAGCAGCCCCCGACAGGGGGCCGTCGGGGAGCTGTTTTTT,CASSPRQGAVGELFF
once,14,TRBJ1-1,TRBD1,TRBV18,TGTGCCAGCTCGCCTCAGGGGGAGAGGGCTGAAGCTTTCTTT,CASSPQGERAEAFF
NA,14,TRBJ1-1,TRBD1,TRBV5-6,TGTGCCAGCAGCTTGTTGTCAGGGGGTACTGAAGCTTTCTTT,CASSLLSGGTEAFF
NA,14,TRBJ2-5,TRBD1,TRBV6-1,TGTGCCAGCAGCGAACAGGGGACCCAAGAGACCCAGTACTTC,CASSEQGTQETQYF
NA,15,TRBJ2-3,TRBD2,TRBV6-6,TGTGCCAGCAGTTACTCGGGAGGGAGCACAGATACGCAGTATTTT,CASSYSGGSTDTQYF
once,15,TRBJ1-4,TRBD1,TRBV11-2,TGTGCCAGCAGCTCTTACAGGGGGGGGAGTGAAAAACTGTTTTTT,CASSSYRGGSEKLFF
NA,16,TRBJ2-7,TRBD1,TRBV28,TGTGCCAGCAGTTCCCTCGGACGGGACAGGGAAAGTGGGCAGTACTTC,CASSSLGRDRESGQYF
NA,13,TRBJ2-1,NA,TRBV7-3,TGTGCCAGCAGCTTAATGAGTTACAATGAGCAGTTCTTC,CASSLMSYNEQFF
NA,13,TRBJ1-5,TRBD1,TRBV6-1,TGTGCCAGCAGTCGACAGGGTGGACAGCCCCAGCATTTT,CASSRQGGQPQHF
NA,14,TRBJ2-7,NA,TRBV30,TGTGCCTGGAGTGGGAAGCGGGCCACCTACGAGCAGTACTTC,CAWSGKRATYEQYF
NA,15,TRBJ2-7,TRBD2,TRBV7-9,TGTGCCAGCAGCTTAGCGCCCGGGAGGGGTTACGAGCAGTACTTC,CASSLAPGRGYEQYF
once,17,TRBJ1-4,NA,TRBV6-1,TGTGCCAGCAGTGAAGCATGGGGGGTTGCAACTAATGAAAAACTGTTTTTT,CASSEAWGVATNEKLFF
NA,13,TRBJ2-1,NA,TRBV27,TGTGCCAGCAGTTTAAACGGGGTAGATGAGCAGTTCTTC,CASSLNGVDEQFF
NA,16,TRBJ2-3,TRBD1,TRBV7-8,TGTGCCAGCAGCGAAGACAGGGGGCGACCCACAGATACGCAGTATTTT,CASSEDRGRPTDTQYF
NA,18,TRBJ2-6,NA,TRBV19,TGTGCCAGTAGTGCGGCCGGTACAGGGCCTTCTGGGGCCAACGTCCTGACTTTC,CASSAAGTGPSGANVLTF
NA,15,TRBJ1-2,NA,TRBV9,TGTGCCAGCAGCGTAGAGCAGGGCTCTAACTATGGCTACACCTTC,CASSVEQGSNYGYTF
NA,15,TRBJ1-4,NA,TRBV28,TGTGCCAGCAGGGGGTGGGTGGACAGAGGCGAAAAACTGTTTTTT,CASRGWVDRGEKLFF
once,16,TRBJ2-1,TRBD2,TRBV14,TGTGCCAGCAGCCGATCCTCTAGCGGGAGGGCCGGTGAGCAGTTCTTC,CASSRSSSGRAGEQFF
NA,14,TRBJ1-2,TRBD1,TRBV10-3,TGTGCCATCAGTTCGACAGGGTTCGGAAGCGGCTACACCTTC,CAISSTGFGSGYTF
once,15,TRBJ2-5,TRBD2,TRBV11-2,TGTGCCAGCAGCTTAACGGGAGGCTCCCAAGAGACCCAGTACTTC,CASSLTGGSQETQYF
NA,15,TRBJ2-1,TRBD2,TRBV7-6,TGTGCCAGCAGCCTGGGGGGGAGGAGTCGCGATGAGCAGTTCTTC,CASSLGGRSRDEQFF
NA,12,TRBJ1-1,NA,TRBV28,TGTGCCAGCAGTTTATCCCGGGGTGAAGCTTTCTTT,CASSLSRGEAFF
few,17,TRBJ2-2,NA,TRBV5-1,TGCGCCAGCAGCTTGCGGCGGGAAAGGGTGGGCACCGGGGAGCTGTTTTTT,CASSLRRERVGTGELFF
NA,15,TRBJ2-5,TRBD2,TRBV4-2,TGTGCCAGCAGCCAAGGCCGACTAGCCCGGGAGACCCAGTACTTC,CASSQGRLARETQYF